The source of this TCR beta chain is a study of T-cell reconstitution after alpha-beta-depleted transplantation in children. CDR3 size: 14 residues. V dropped 1 base and J dropped 6; count of bases not matched to a gene: 6. Germline lookup yields CDR1 MNHEY and CDR2 SMNVEV (reference sequence). Preparation of the TCRbeta library involved a method that used unique molecular identifiers. Using its own MiXCR run on the PCR reads, TCRdb lists one record per CDR3 protein. The sample has under 100,000 distinct CDR3 sequences, roughly a sixth seen once. This clonotype has more than one count but fewer than ten. The antigen is undetermined. Study conclusions and caveats: After transplant, high TCRbeta diversity at day 60 in some patients arose from surviving recipient T cells and thymic progenitors. T cells produced anew were the main source of T-cell counts and diversity one year after transplant. After transplant, at about two months, alpha-beta T cells were reportedly derived from several hundred expanded graft clones.

This chain links TRBV27 with TRBJ2-7, with 7 positions matching TRBD2. Here the sequenced sample was PBMCs, mostly from graft donor cells, taken 180 days after TCRalphabeta/CD19-depleted stem cell transplant. This sequence was found in a male patient under 10 years old who had a stem cell transplant for acute lymphoblastic leukemia, so the T cells may come from the graft donor. The CDR3 loop reads CASSLFSGEGEQYF. CDR3 DNA sequence: TGTGCCAGCAGTTTATTCTCTGGGGAGGGCGAGCAGTACTTC.